The present T cell receptor beta chain was sequenced within a study of cytomegalovirus exposure and HLA in healthy donors. Study results and limitations: Sequencing depth roughly uniform across donors was assumed in presence/absence analyses. Earlier analysis found most TCR beta V segments productive about 90% or about 30% of the time.

Researchers ran the PCR with 60 Vbeta and 13 Jbeta primers. Sequenced by immunoSEQ multiplex PCR; TCRdb stores in-frame clones only, minus some. This table has about 130,000 clones, about 69% appearing once. This clone was detected only a few times. Its cognate antigen is unknown. Germline CDR1 and CDR2: LGHNA and YNFKEQ. The CDR3 is 15 residues long. V lost 0 bases and J lost 6, with 11 bases in between. The rearrangement joins TRBV4-2 to TRBJ1-4, with D possibly matching TRBD1 (5 bases). The TCR was taken from a man aged 25-45 years in good health and CMV-seronegative. The sequenced sample consisted of PBMCs. CDR3 nucleotides: TGTGCCAGCAGCCAAGAACCAGGGAGGCATGAAAAACTGTTTTTT. It is translated as CASSQEPGRHEKLFF.